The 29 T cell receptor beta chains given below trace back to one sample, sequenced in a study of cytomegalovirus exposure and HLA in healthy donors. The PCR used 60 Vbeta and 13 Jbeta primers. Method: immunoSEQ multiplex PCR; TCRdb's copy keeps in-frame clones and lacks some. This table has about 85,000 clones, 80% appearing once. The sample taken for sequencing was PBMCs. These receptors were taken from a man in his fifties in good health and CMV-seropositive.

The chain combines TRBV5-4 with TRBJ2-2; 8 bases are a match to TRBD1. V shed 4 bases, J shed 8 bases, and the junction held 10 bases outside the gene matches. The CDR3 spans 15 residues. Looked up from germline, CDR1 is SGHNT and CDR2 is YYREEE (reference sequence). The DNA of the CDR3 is TGTGCCAGCAGCGGCCGGACAGGGAGTGGTGGGGAGCTGTTTTTT. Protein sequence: CASSGRTGSGGELFF. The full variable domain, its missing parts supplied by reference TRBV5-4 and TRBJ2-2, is ETGVTQSPTHLIKTRGQQVTLRCSSQSGHNTVSWYQQALGQGPQFIFQYYREEENGRGNFPPRFSGLQFPNYSSELNVNALELDDSALYLCASSGRTGSGGELFFGEGSRLTVL.

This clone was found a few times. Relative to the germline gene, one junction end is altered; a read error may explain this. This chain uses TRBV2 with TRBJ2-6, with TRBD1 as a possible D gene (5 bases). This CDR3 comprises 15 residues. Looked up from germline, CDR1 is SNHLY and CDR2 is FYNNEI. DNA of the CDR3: TGTGCCAGCACGGTGGGGCATCCTGGGGCCAACGGCCTGACTTTC. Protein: CASTVGHPGANGLTF.

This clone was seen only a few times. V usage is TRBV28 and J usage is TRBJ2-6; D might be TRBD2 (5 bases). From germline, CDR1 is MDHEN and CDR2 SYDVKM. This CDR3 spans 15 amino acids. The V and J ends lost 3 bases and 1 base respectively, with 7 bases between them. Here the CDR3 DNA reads TGTGCCAGCAGTTTTTCGGGATCTGGGGCCAACGTCCTGACTTTC. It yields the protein CASSFSGSGANVLTF.

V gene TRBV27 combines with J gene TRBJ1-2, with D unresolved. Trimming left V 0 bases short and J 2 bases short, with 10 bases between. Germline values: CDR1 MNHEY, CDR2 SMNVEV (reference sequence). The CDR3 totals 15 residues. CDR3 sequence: CASSLSLGVNYGYTF. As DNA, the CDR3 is TGTGCCAGCAGTTTATCGCTCGGGGTAAACTATGGCTACACCTTC.

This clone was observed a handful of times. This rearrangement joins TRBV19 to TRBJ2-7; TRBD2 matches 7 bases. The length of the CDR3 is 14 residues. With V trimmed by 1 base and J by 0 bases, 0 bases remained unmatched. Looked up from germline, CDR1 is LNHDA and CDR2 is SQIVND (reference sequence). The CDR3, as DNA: TGTGCCAGTAGTATAGGCGGGAGCTCCTACGAGCAGTACTTC. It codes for CASSIGGSSYEQYF. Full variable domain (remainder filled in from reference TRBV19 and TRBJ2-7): DGGITQSPKYLFRKEGQNVTLSCEQNLNHDAMYWYRQDPGQGLRLIYYSQIVNDFQKGDIAEGYSVSREKKESFPLTVTSAQKNPTAFYLCASSIGGSSYEQYFGPGTRLTVT.

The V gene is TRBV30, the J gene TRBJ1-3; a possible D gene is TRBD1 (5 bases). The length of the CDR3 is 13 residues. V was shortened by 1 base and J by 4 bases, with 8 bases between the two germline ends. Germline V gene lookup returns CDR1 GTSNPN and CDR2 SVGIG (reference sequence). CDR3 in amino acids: CAWSGGGGNTIYF. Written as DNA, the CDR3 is TGTGCCTGGAGTGGGGGGGGAGGAAACACCATATATTTT.

This CDR3 reads CASSPSAAETYEQYF. In nucleotides, the CDR3 is TGTGCCAGCAGCCCGAGCGCAGCGGAGACCTACGAGCAGTACTTC. The chain recombines TRBV7-6 with TRBJ2-7, with D possibly matching TRBD2 (5 bases). CDR1 and CDR2 (germline): SGHVS, FNYEAQ. This CDR3 region has 15 residues. V gave up 5 bases and J gave up 2 bases, with 16 bases separating them.

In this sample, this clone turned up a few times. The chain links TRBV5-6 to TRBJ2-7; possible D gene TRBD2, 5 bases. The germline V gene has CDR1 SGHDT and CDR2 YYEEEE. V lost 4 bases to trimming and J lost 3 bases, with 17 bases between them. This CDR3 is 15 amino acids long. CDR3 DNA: TGTGCCAGCAGCCGTAGGACTTCTTATATCTACGAGCAGTACTTC. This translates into CASSRRTSYIYEQYF.

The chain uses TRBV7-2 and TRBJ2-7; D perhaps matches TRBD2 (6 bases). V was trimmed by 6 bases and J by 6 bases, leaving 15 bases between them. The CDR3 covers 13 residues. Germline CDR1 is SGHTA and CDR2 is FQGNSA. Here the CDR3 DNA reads TGTGCCAGCAGTAAAAGCGGAGGGGTCGAGCAGTACTTC. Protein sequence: CASSKSGGVEQYF.

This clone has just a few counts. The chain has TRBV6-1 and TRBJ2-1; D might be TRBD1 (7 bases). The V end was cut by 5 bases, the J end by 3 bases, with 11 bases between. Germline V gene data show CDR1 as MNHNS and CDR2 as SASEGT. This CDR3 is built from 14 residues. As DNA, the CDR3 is TGTGCCAGCAGTTCAGGGGGGAGCTACAATGAGCAGTTCTTC. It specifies CASSSGGSYNEQFF.

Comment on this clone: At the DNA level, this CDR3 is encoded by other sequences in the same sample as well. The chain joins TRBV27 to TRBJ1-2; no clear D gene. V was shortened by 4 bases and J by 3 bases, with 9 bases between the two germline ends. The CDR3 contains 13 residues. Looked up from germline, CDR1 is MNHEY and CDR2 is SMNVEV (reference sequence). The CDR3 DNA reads TGTGCCAGCAGTTCAACAGTTTACTATGGCTACACCTTC. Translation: CASSSTVYYGYTF.

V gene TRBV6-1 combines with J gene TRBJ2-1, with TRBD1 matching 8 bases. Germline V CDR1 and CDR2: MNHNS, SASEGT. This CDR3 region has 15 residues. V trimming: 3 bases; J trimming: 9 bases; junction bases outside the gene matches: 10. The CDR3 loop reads CASSDYGQGVSEQFF. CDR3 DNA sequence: TGTGCCAGCAGTGACTATGGACAGGGCGTCTCTGAGCAGTTCTTC.

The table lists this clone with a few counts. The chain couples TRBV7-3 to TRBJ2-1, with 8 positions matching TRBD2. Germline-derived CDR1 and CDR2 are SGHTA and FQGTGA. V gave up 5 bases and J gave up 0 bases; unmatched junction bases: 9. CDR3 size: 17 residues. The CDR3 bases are TGTGCCAGCAGCCCCAGCGGGGGCGGTACCTCCTACAATGAGCAGTTCTTC. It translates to CASSPSGGGTSYNEQFF.

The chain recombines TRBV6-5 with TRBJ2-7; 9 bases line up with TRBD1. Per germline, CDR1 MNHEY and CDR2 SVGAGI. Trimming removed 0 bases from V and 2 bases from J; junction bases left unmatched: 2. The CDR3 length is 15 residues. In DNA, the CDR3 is TGTGCCAGCAGTTACTCGGGGACAGGGCCCTACGAGCAGTACTTC. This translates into CASSYSGTGPYEQYF.

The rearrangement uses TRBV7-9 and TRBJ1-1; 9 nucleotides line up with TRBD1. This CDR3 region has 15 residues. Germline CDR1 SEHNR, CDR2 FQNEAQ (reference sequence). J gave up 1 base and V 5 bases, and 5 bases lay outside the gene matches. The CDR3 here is CASSADRGWNTEAFF. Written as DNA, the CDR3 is TGTGCCAGCAGCGCAGACAGGGGGTGGAACACTGAAGCTTTCTTT.

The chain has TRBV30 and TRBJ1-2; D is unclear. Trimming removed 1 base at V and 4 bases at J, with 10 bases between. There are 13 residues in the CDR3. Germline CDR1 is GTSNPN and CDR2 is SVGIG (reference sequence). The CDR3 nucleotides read TGTGCCTGGAGTGCCGGCGGGATCTATGGCTACACCTTC. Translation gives CAWSAGGIYGYTF.

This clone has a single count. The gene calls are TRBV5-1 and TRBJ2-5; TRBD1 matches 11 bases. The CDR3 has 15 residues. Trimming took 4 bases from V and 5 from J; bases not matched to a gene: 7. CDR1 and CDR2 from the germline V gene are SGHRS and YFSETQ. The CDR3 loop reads CASSPGQGARETQYF. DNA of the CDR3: TGCGCCAGCAGCCCTGGACAGGGGGCGCGTGAGACCCAGTACTTC.

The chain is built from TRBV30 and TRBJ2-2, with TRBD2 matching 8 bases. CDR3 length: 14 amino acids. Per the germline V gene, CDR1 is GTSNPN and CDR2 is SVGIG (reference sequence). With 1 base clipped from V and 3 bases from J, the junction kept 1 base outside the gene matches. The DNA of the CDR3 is TGTGCCTGGAGTGAACTAGCGGACACCGGGGAGCTGTTTTTT. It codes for CAWSELADTGELFF.

The CDR3 loop is CSVGSGDDEQFF. CDR3 nucleotide sequence: TGCAGCGTTGGGAGCGGAGATGACGAGCAGTTCTTC. The chain recombines TRBV29-1 with TRBJ2-1, with D possibly TRBD2 on 5 matching bases. CDR1 is SQVTM, CDR2 ANQGSEA, per germline. The length of the CDR3 is 12 residues. V lost 4 bases and J 10 bases, leaving 14 bases between the germline ends.

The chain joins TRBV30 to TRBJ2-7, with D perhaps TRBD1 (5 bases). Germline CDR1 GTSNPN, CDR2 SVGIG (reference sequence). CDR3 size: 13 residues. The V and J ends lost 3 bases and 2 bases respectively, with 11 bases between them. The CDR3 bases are TGTGCCTGGAGGGGGCCCGTAACCTACGAGCAGTACTTC. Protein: CAWRGPVTYEQYF.

CDR3 sequence (DNA): TGTGCCAGCAGGGTTGGCGGGAGTCTAGATACGCAGTATTTT. Translation gives CASRVGGSLDTQYF. V usage is TRBV11-1 and J usage is TRBJ2-3; 7 nucleotides line up with TRBD2. Unmatched junction bases numbered 8, after V lost 6 bases and J lost 5 bases. Germline V lookup: CDR1 SGHAT, CDR2 FQDESV (reference sequence). This CDR3 is built from 14 residues.

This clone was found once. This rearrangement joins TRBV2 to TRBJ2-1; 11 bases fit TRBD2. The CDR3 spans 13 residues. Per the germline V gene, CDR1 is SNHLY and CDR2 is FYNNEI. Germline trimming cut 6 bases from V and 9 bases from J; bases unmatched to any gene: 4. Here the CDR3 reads CASRLAGAAEQFF. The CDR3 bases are TGTGCCAGCAGACTAGCGGGGGCAGCTGAGCAGTTCTTC.

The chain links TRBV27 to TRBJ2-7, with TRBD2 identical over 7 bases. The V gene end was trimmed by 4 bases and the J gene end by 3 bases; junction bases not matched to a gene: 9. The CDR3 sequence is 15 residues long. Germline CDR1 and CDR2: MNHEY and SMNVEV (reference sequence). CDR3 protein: CASSSFTGGGYEQYF. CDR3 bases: TGTGCCAGCAGTTCTTTTACGGGAGGCGGCTACGAGCAGTACTTC.

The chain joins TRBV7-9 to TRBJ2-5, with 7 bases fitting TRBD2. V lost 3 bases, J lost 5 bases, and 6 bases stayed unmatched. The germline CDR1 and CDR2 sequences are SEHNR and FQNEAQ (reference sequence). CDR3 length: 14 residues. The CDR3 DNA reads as TGTGCCAGCAGCTTTGGACTAGAACTTGAGACCCAGTACTTC. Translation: CASSFGLELETQYF.

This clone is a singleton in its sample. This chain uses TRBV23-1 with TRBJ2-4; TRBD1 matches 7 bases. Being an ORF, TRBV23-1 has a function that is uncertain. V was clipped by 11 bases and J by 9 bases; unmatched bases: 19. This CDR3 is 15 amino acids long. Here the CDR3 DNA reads TGCGCCGGGGACCGGGACAGAGATAAAATTGGCATTCAGTACTTC. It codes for CAGDRDRDKIGIQYF.

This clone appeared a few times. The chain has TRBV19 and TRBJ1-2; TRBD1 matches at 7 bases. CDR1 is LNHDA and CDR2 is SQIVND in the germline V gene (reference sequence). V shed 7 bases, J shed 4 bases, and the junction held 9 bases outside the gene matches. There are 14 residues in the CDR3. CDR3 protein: CASTPQGPSYGYTF. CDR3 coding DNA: TGTGCCAGTACCCCACAGGGGCCCAGCTATGGCTACACCTTC.

The CDR3 DNA is TGTGCCAGCAGCTTGGATTTAAACGAGCAGTACTTC. Translated, it gives CASSLDLNEQYF. The V gene is TRBV5-4, the J gene TRBJ2-7, with no clear D. V lost 0 bases to trimming and J lost 5 bases, with 6 bases between them. This CDR3 comprises 12 residues. The germline CDR1 and CDR2 sequences are SGHNT and YYREEE (reference sequence).

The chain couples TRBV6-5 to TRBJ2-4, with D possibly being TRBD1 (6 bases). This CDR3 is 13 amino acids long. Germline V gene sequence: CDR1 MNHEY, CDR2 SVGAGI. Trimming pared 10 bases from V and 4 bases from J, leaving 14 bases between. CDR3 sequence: CANAQGTKNIQYF. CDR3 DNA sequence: TGTGCCAACGCACAGGGTACTAAAAACATTCAGTACTTC.

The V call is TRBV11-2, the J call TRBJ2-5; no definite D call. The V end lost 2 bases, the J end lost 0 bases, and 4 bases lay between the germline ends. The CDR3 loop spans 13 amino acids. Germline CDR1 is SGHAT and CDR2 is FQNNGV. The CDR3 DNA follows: TGTGCCAGCAGCTTAAACTACCAAGAGACCCAGTACTTC. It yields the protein CASSLNYQETQYF.